A selection of T cell receptor beta chains follows, all from one sample in a study of blood T cells in healthy people across ages. TCRdb fed the 5' RACE reads into MiXCR, producing one record per CDR3 protein. The sample has 850,000 or so distinct CDR3 sequences; 29% are singletons. What was sequenced was blood. The receptors originated from a woman of 80 years or more in good health. The CDR3 runs from the conserved cysteine through the conserved F or W. Each record gives: clone size, V gene, D gene, J gene, CDR3 protein, CDR3 DNA. A D gene is named only where the DNA matches it firmly. Size values are once, few and many counts, or a class for expanded clones, and some rows have none.

clone size: few
V gene: TRBV24-1
D gene: .
J gene: TRBJ2-3
CDR3 protein: CATSGRTASSTDTQYF
CDR3 DNA: TGTGCCACCAGTGGGAGGACAGCAAGTAGCACAGATACGCAGTATTTT

clone size: .
V gene: TRBV24-1
D gene: .
J gene: TRBJ2-3
CDR3 protein: CATRDLGRVGAQYF
CDR3 DNA: TGTGCCACCAGGGACCTGGGTCGGGTCGGGGCGCAGTATTTT

clone size: many
V gene: TRBV7-2
D gene: .
J gene: TRBJ2-6
CDR3 protein: CASSLEGGLSGANVLTF
CDR3 DNA: TGTGCCAGCAGCTTAGAGGGGGGGCTCTCTGGGGCCAACGTCCTGACTTTC

clone size: few
V gene: TRBV6-2/TRBV6-3
D gene: TRBD2
J gene: TRBJ2-7
CDR3 protein: CASRLASGGNNEQYF
CDR3 DNA: TGTGCCAGCAGGCTCGCTAGCGGGGGAAACAATGAGCAGTACTTC

clone size: few
V gene: TRBV28
D gene: .
J gene: TRBJ1-6
CDR3 protein: CASSPRPNSPLHF
CDR3 DNA: TGTGCCAGCAGTCCCCGACCCAATTCACCCCTCCACTTT

clone size: few
V gene: TRBV7-2
D gene: TRBD1
J gene: TRBJ1-1
CDR3 protein: CASSFGQGGNTEAFF
CDR3 DNA: TGTGCCAGCAGCTTCGGACAGGGCGGTAACACTGAAGCTTTCTTT

clone size: .
V gene: TRBV12-3/TRBV12-4
D gene: TRBD2
J gene: TRBJ2-3
CDR3 protein: CASSFHGGGATDAQYF
CDR3 DNA: TGTGCCAGCAGTTTCCACGGGGGGGGTGCGACAGATGCGCAGTATTTT

clone size: many
V gene: TRBV7-9
D gene: TRBD2
J gene: TRBJ2-7
CDR3 protein: CASSWIPTGTITYEQYF
CDR3 DNA: TGTGCCAGCAGCTGGATCCCGACCGGGACTATAACCTACGAGCAGTACTTC

clone size: many
V gene: TRBV6-2/TRBV6-3
D gene: TRBD2
J gene: TRBJ2-3
CDR3 protein: CASSYSVAGGITDTQYF
CDR3 DNA: TGTGCCAGCAGTTACTCGGTAGCGGGGGGGATCACAGATACGCAGTATTTT

clone size: many
V gene: TRBV14
D gene: .
J gene: TRBJ2-1
CDR3 protein: CASSGAGNEQFF
CDR3 DNA: TGTGCCAGCTCAGGGGCGGGCAATGAGCAGTTCTTC

clone size: few
V gene: TRBV20-1
D gene: .
J gene: TRBJ1-6
CDR3 protein: CSANPQGGNSPLHF
CDR3 DNA: TGCAGTGCTAATCCGCAGGGTGGTAATTCACCCCTCCACTTT

clone size: .
V gene: TRBV7-9
D gene: .
J gene: TRBJ1-2
CDR3 protein: CASSFGENSGYTF
CDR3 DNA: TGTGCCAGCAGCTTTGGGGAGAACAGCGGCTACACCTTC

clone size: many
V gene: TRBV6-2/TRBV6-3
D gene: .
J gene: TRBJ2-5
CDR3 protein: CASRGTGRQETQYF
CDR3 DNA: TGTGCCAGCAGAGGTACAGGGCGCCAAGAGACCCAGTACTTC

clone size: many
V gene: TRBV6-2/TRBV6-3
D gene: TRBD2
J gene: TRBJ2-1
CDR3 protein: CASRDVAGLAGKREQFF
CDR3 DNA: TGTGCCAGCAGAGACGTTGCGGGACTAGCGGGGAAGCGTGAGCAGTTCTTC

clone size: .
V gene: TRBV29-1
D gene: .
J gene: TRBJ1-1
CDR3 protein: CSVVQDPYTEAFF
CDR3 DNA: TGCAGCGTTGTGCAGGACCCCTACACTGAAGCTTTCTTT

clone size: .
V gene: TRBV5-1
D gene: TRBD1
J gene: TRBJ2-7
CDR3 protein: CASSTTGTGAEQYF
CDR3 DNA: TGCGCCAGCAGCACGACAGGGACGGGCGCCGAGCAGTACTTC

clone size: few
V gene: TRBV30
D gene: TRBD1
J gene: TRBJ1-2
CDR3 protein: CAWRRRDRGKDYGYTF
CDR3 DNA: TGTGCCTGGAGGAGAAGGGACAGGGGGAAGGACTATGGCTACACCTTC

clone size: many
V gene: TRBV7-9
D gene: .
J gene: TRBJ2-7
CDR3 protein: CASTGGRGAQYF
CDR3 DNA: TGTGCCAGCACCGGAGGTCGTGGTGCGCAGTACTTC

clone size: .
V gene: TRBV19
D gene: .
J gene: TRBJ2-1
CDR3 protein: CASRNSALADEQFF
CDR3 DNA: TGTGCCAGTAGGAATAGTGCTCTAGCCGATGAGCAGTTCTTC

clone size: many
V gene: TRBV3-1
D gene: .
J gene: TRBJ2-7
CDR3 protein: CASSQGGTSNTGEQYF
CDR3 DNA: TGTGCCAGCAGCCAAGGGGGGACATCAAACACGGGGGAGCAGTACTTC

clone size: many
V gene: TRBV20-1
D gene: TRBD2
J gene: TRBJ2-5
CDR3 protein: CSASPLAGGGETQYF
CDR3 DNA: TGCAGTGCTAGCCCACTAGCGGGGGGTGGAGAGACCCAGTACTTC

clone size: .
V gene: TRBV20-1
D gene: TRBD1
J gene: TRBJ2-7
CDR3 protein: CSATRQGVTYERYF
CDR3 DNA: TGCAGTGCCACGAGACAGGGTGTTACCTACGAGCGGTACTTC

clone size: many
V gene: TRBV27
D gene: TRBD1
J gene: TRBJ2-4
CDR3 protein: CASSFLQGAAKNIQYF
CDR3 DNA: TGTGCCAGCAGTTTCCTACAGGGGGCGGCCAAAAACATTCAGTACTTC

clone size: few
V gene: TRBV5-5
D gene: .
J gene: TRBJ1-6
CDR3 protein: CASSLEVGPFNSPLHF
CDR3 DNA: TGTGCCAGCAGCTTGGAAGTGGGGCCTTTTAATTCACCCCTCCACTTT

clone size: many
V gene: TRBV7-2
D gene: TRBD2
J gene: TRBJ2-5
CDR3 protein: CASSFLGLAGGPGQETQYF
CDR3 DNA: TGTGCCAGCAGCTTCCTGGGACTAGCGGGGGGGCCAGGCCAAGAGACCCAGTACTTC

clone size: many
V gene: TRBV2
D gene: TRBD2
J gene: TRBJ2-1
CDR3 protein: CASSWTSVNEQFF
CDR3 DNA: TGTGCCAGCAGTTGGACTAGCGTGAATGAGCAGTTCTTC

clone size: .
V gene: TRBV5-5
D gene: TRBD2
J gene: TRBJ2-7
CDR3 protein: CASSLQIGVAGGLGNEQYF
CDR3 DNA: TGTGCCAGCAGCTTACAGATTGGGGTGGCGGGGGGGCTGGGGAATGAGCAGTACTTC

clone size: many
V gene: TRBV7-9
D gene: .
J gene: TRBJ1-4
CDR3 protein: CASSPMGLNEKLFF
CDR3 DNA: TGTGCCAGCAGCCCCATGGGGCTCAATGAAAAACTGTTTTTT

clone size: .
V gene: TRBV5-1
D gene: TRBD1
J gene: TRBJ2-5
CDR3 protein: CASSYGTGDQETQYF
CDR3 DNA: TGCGCCAGCAGCTATGGGACAGGAGACCAAGAGACCCAGTACTTC

clone size: many
V gene: TRBV5-5
D gene: .
J gene: TRBJ1-4
CDR3 protein: CASSLGPIPEKLFF
CDR3 DNA: TGTGCCAGCAGCTTGGGGCCTATCCCGGAAAAACTGTTTTTT

clone size: .
V gene: TRBV14
D gene: .
J gene: TRBJ1-6
CDR3 protein: CASPWGQGTSPLHF
CDR3 DNA: TGTGCCAGCCCCTGGGGGCAGGGTACTTCACCCCTCCACTTT

clone size: many
V gene: TRBV28
D gene: .
J gene: TRBJ2-1
CDR3 protein: CASSLSPAGNEQFF
CDR3 DNA: TGTGCCAGCAGTTTATCCCCCGCTGGGAATGAGCAGTTCTTC

clone size: many
V gene: TRBV29-1
D gene: TRBD2
J gene: TRBJ2-3
CDR3 protein: CSVDGYSGGTDTQYF
CDR3 DNA: TGCAGCGTTGATGGTTATAGCGGGGGCACAGATACGCAGTATTTT

clone size: .
V gene: TRBV5-1
D gene: .
J gene: TRBJ2-2
CDR3 protein: CASSLGQRNTGERFF
CDR3 DNA: TGCGCCAGCAGCTTGGGACAGCGGAACACCGGGGAGCGGTTTTTT

clone size: many
V gene: TRBV12-3/TRBV12-4
D gene: TRBD1
J gene: TRBJ2-7
CDR3 protein: CASSLSGQGAREQYF
CDR3 DNA: TGTGCCAGCAGTTTATCGGGACAGGGGGCGCGCGAGCAGTACTTC

clone size: few
V gene: TRBV5-1
D gene: .
J gene: TRBJ2-7
CDR3 protein: CTSSQGYPGSYEQYF
CDR3 DNA: TGCACCAGCAGCCAGGGATATCCAGGCTCCTACGAGCAGTACTTC

clone size: many
V gene: TRBV9
D gene: TRBD1
J gene: TRBJ1-1
CDR3 protein: CASSAGTGKNTEAFF
CDR3 DNA: TGTGCCAGCAGCGCCGGGACAGGAAAGAACACTGAAGCTTTCTTT

clone size: .
V gene: TRBV7-2
D gene: TRBD1
J gene: TRBJ1-5
CDR3 protein: CASGLAGGGNQPQHF
CDR3 DNA: TGTGCCAGCGGCTTAGCAGGGGGCGGCAATCAGCCCCAGCATTTT

clone size: .
V gene: TRBV5-5
D gene: .
J gene: TRBJ2-2
CDR3 protein: CASSLTLAPGTGELFF
CDR3 DNA: TGTGCCAGCAGCTTGACGCTAGCCCCTGGTACCGGGGAGCTGTTTTTT

clone size: many
V gene: TRBV12-3/TRBV12-4
D gene: TRBD2
J gene: TRBJ2-7
CDR3 protein: CASSLSAGAYYEQYF
CDR3 DNA: TGTGCCAGCAGTTTATCAGCGGGGGCCTACTACGAGCAGTACTTC

clone size: .
V gene: TRBV7-2
D gene: .
J gene: TRBJ2-7
CDR3 protein: CASSLKGHPSYEQYF
CDR3 DNA: TGTGCCAGCAGTTTGAAGGGGCACCCCTCCTACGAGCAGTACTTC

clone size: few
V gene: TRBV7-2
D gene: .
J gene: TRBJ1-2
CDR3 protein: CASSPGRTSYGYTF
CDR3 DNA: TGTGCCAGCAGCCCGGGACGGACCTCTTATGGCTACACCTTC

clone size: few
V gene: TRBV20-1
D gene: TRBD1
J gene: TRBJ1-2
CDR3 protein: CSAGDRGVYGYTF
CDR3 DNA: TGCAGTGCTGGCGACAGGGGTGTCTATGGCTACACCTTC

clone size: .
V gene: TRBV2
D gene: .
J gene: TRBJ2-2
CDR3 protein: CASSEGRLTGELFF
CDR3 DNA: TGTGCCAGCAGTGAGGGCAGATTGACCGGGGAGCTGTTTTTT

clone size: .
V gene: TRBV12-3/TRBV12-4
D gene: TRBD2
J gene: TRBJ2-3
CDR3 protein: CASSLSGGGRTDVQYF
CDR3 DNA: TGTGCCAGCAGTTTAAGTGGCGGGGGGCGCACAGATGTGCAGTATTTT

clone size: .
V gene: TRBV6-5
D gene: .
J gene: TRBJ1-1
CDR3 protein: CASSYSRTAGEAFF
CDR3 DNA: TGTGCCAGCAGTTACTCGCGGACCGCAGGGGAAGCTTTCTTT

clone size: many
V gene: TRBV20-1
D gene: .
J gene: TRBJ1-5
CDR3 protein: CSARVPGGVYQPQHF
CDR3 DNA: TGCAGTGCTAGAGTCCCAGGTGGGGTTTATCAGCCCCAGCATTTT

clone size: .
V gene: TRBV29-1
D gene: .
J gene: TRBJ1-2
CDR3 protein: CSVGESNGYTF
CDR3 DNA: TGCAGCGTTGGGGAAAGTAATGGCTACACCTTC

clone size: many
V gene: TRBV6-2/TRBV6-3
D gene: TRBD2
J gene: TRBJ2-4
CDR3 protein: CASSRAGGKNIQYF
CDR3 DNA: TGTGCCAGCAGTCGAGCGGGGGGTAAAAACATTCAGTACTTC

clone size: .
V gene: TRBV6-5
D gene: TRBD1
J gene: TRBJ1-2
CDR3 protein: CASSYGTGSFYGCTF
CDR3 DNA: TGTGCCAGCAGTTACGGGACAGGTTCTTTCTATGGCTGCACCTTC

clone size: many
V gene: TRBV15
D gene: .
J gene: TRBJ2-7
CDR3 protein: CATSREGTYEQYF
CDR3 DNA: TGTGCCACCAGCAGAGAAGGGACCTACGAGCAGTACTTC

clone size: .
V gene: TRBV24-1
D gene: .
J gene: TRBJ1-6
CDR3 protein: CATSVHQRVPPSPLHF
CDR3 DNA: TGTGCCACCAGTGTCCATCAACGGGTGCCGCCTTCACCCCTCCACTTT

clone size: many
V gene: TRBV10-1
D gene: TRBD2
J gene: TRBJ2-1
CDR3 protein: CASSPTSGGSNEQFF
CDR3 DNA: TGCGCCAGCAGTCCAACTAGCGGGGGCTCCAATGAGCAGTTCTTC

clone size: many
V gene: TRBV10-3
D gene: .
J gene: TRBJ1-2
CDR3 protein: CAISDDTYGYTF
CDR3 DNA: TGTGCCATCTCGGACGATACCTATGGCTACACCTTC

clone size: many
V gene: TRBV20-1
D gene: TRBD1
J gene: TRBJ1-2
CDR3 protein: CSAPGTAGYTF
CDR3 DNA: TGCAGTGCCCCCGGGACAGCTGGCTACACCTTC